A selection of T cell receptor beta chains follows, all from one sample in a study of blood T cell repertoires in COVID-19. The repertoire was sequenced with immunoSEQ multiplex PCR; TCRdb's copy has only in-frame clones and lacks some. The sample lists a few hundred thousand clones, more than 75% occurring once. Material for sequencing was peripheral blood. The receptors shown here come from a woman between 45 and 60 years old with acute or convalescent COVID-19. CDR3s include the opening cysteine and the closing phenylalanine or tryptophan. The order of the fields is D gene, J gene, V gene, clone size, CDR3 protein, CDR3 DNA. A D gene is named only where the DNA matches it firmly. The size entry is marked missing in some rows and otherwise reads once, few, many or a size class.

D: TRBD1
J: TRBJ1-5
V: TRBV19
size: -
CDR3: CASSPGQGYQPQHF
DNA: TGTGCCAGTAGTCCTGGACAGGGGTATCAGCCCCAGCATTTT

D: -
J: TRBJ2-7
V: TRBV19
size: -
CDR3: CASSMAGETYEQYF
DNA: TGTGCCAGTAGTATGGCAGGGGAGACCTACGAGCAGTACTTC

D: TRBD1
J: TRBJ1-5
V: TRBV27
size: -
CDR3: CASSLGTGSNQPQHF
DNA: TGTGCCAGCAGTTTAGGGACAGGTAGCAATCAGCCCCAGCATTTT

D: -
J: TRBJ2-7
V: TRBV6-6
size: -
CDR3: CASSSRDSTYEQYF
DNA: TGTGCCAGCAGTTCCCGGGACTCTACCTACGAGCAGTACTTC

D: -
J: TRBJ2-1
V: TRBV6-1
size: -
CDR3: CASSEFGPGWSSNEQFF
DNA: TGTGCCAGCAGTGAATTTGGCCCGGGTTGGTCCTCCAATGAGCAGTTCTTC

D: TRBD2
J: TRBJ2-3
V: TRBV19
size: once
CDR3: CASSPTSENTQYF
DNA: TGTGCCAGTAGCCCGACTAGCGAAAATACGCAGTATTTT

D: -
J: TRBJ2-1
V: TRBV3-1/TRBV3-2
size: -
CDR3: CASSSPGDEQFF
DNA: TGTGCCAGCAGCTCCCCCGGGGATGAGCAGTTCTTC

D: -
J: TRBJ2-7
V: TRBV28
size: -
CDR3: CATRRYEQYF
DNA: TGTGCCACCCGGCGGTACGAGCAGTACTTC

D: TRBD1
J: TRBJ1-2
V: TRBV19
size: few
CDR3: CASSSPLGTGENYGYTF
DNA: TGTGCCAGTAGTAGTCCTCTCGGGACAGGGGAAAACTATGGCTACACCTTC

D: -
J: TRBJ2-3
V: TRBV7-2
size: once
CDR3: CASTVRGSTDTQYF
DNA: TGTGCCAGCACCGTACGGGGGAGCACAGATACGCAGTATTTT

D: -
J: TRBJ2-2
V: TRBV9
size: -
CDR3: CASSVAPYGTLTGELFF
DNA: TGTGCCAGCAGCGTAGCCCCCTACGGGACTCTCACCGGGGAGCTGTTTTTT

D: -
J: TRBJ1-1
V: TRBV6-2/TRBV6-3
size: -
CDR3: CASSYLLNTEAFF
DNA: TGTGCCAGCAGTTATCTCTTGAACACTGAAGCTTTCTTT

D: TRBD2
J: TRBJ2-7
V: TRBV19
size: -
CDR3: CASSRTSGSSYEQYF
DNA: TGTGCCAGTAGCAGGACTAGCGGGAGCTCCTACGAGCAGTACTTC

D: TRBD2
J: TRBJ2-1
V: TRBV4-1
size: -
CDR3: CASSQGSGLAKNEQFF
DNA: TGCGCCAGCAGCCAAGGCTCTGGACTAGCGAAAAATGAGCAGTTCTTC

D: -
J: TRBJ1-5
V: TRBV6-5
size: -
CDR3: CASRDRQSNQPQHF
DNA: TGTGCCAGCAGGGACAGACAAAGCAATCAGCCCCAGCATTTT

D: -
J: TRBJ1-1
V: TRBV24-1
size: -
CDR3: CATRSGDQAFF
DNA: TGTGCCACTCGGTCGGGGGACCAAGCTTTCTTT

D: TRBD2
J: TRBJ2-1
V: TRBV7-3
size: -
CDR3: CASSRTSGRGNEQFF
DNA: TGTGCCAGCAGCAGGACTAGCGGGAGAGGTAATGAGCAGTTCTTC

D: -
J: TRBJ1-6
V: TRBV7-2
size: -
CDR3: CASSLSLGGVEALHF
DNA: TGTGCCAGCAGTCTGTCGTTGGGCGGGGTTGAGGCCCTCCACTTT

D: -
J: TRBJ1-1
V: TRBV6-6
size: -
CDR3: CASSFKGGLNTEAFF
DNA: TGTGCCAGCAGTTTCAAAGGGGGTTTGAACACTGAAGCTTTCTTT

D: TRBD1
J: TRBJ1-2
V: TRBV28
size: -
CDR3: CASSQSRTGYGYTF
DNA: TGTGCCAGCAGCCAGAGCCGGACAGGGTATGGCTACACCTTC

D: -
J: TRBJ2-1
V: TRBV25-1
size: -
CDR3: CASSESPGSGQFF
DNA: TGTGCCAGCAGTGAATCCCCGGGGTCCGGGCAGTTCTTC

D: -
J: TRBJ1-2
V: TRBV28
size: -
CDR3: CAAQGYYGYTF
DNA: TGTGCCGCGCAGGGGTACTATGGCTACACCTTC

D: -
J: TRBJ2-7
V: TRBV7-9
size: -
CDR3: CASSSDTVSRGWDEQYF
DNA: TGTGCCAGCAGCTCAGACACCGTAAGCAGGGGATGGGACGAGCAGTACTTC

D: TRBD2
J: TRBJ2-2
V: TRBV18
size: once
CDR3: CASSSLPGLAGSGELFF
DNA: TGTGCCAGCTCGTCGCTTCCGGGACTAGCGGGTTCCGGGGAGCTGTTTTTT

D: TRBD2
J: TRBJ2-1
V: TRBV7-3
size: -
CDR3: CASSLGLAGNNEQFF
DNA: TGTGCCAGCAGCTTAGGGCTAGCGGGGAATAATGAGCAGTTCTTC

D: -
J: TRBJ1-5
V: TRBV28
size: -
CDR3: CASNKGGTTYSNQPQHF
DNA: TGTGCCAGCAACAAGGGGGGGACTACTTATAGCAATCAGCCCCAGCATTTT

D: TRBD1
J: TRBJ1-1
V: TRBV30
size: -
CDR3: CACLNPGQGRIGTEAFF
DNA: TGTGCCTGTTTGAACCCGGGACAGGGGAGGATCGGCACTGAAGCTTTCTTT

D: -
J: TRBJ1-4
V: TRBV7-9
size: few
CDR3: CASSLGAEGEKLFF
DNA: TGTGCCAGCAGCTTGGGGGCCGAAGGTGAAAAACTGTTTTTT

D: -
J: TRBJ1-1
V: TRBV27
size: -
CDR3: CASSNRDTMNTEAFF
DNA: TGTGCCAGCAGTAACCGGGACACCATGAACACTGAAGCTTTCTTT

D: -
J: TRBJ2-3
V: TRBV2
size: -
CDR3: CASTPQGGLSTDTQYF
DNA: TGTGCCAGCACCCCACAGGGCGGCTTGAGCACAGATACGCAGTATTTT

D: TRBD2
J: TRBJ2-1
V: TRBV27
size: -
CDR3: CASSFGGGEQFF
DNA: TGTGCCAGCAGTTTCGGGGGGGGAGAGCAGTTCTTC

D: TRBD2
J: TRBJ2-1
V: TRBV18
size: -
CDR3: CASSRTSARYNEQFF
DNA: TGTGCCAGCTCCCGAACTAGCGCCCGTTACAATGAGCAGTTCTTC

D: TRBD1
J: TRBJ1-4
V: TRBV14
size: few
CDR3: CASSQLGQGANEKLFF
DNA: TGTGCCAGCAGCCAACTTGGACAGGGCGCTAATGAAAAACTGTTTTTT

D: -
J: TRBJ2-3
V: TRBV5-1
size: -
CDR3: CASSLAGSTDTQYF
DNA: TGCGCCAGCAGCTTGGCGGGAAGCACAGATACGCAGTATTTT

D: -
J: TRBJ1-1
V: TRBV14
size: -
CDR3: CASSQVQGRNTEAFF
DNA: TGTGCCAGCAGCCAAGTACAGGGTCGGAACACTGAAGCTTTCTTT

D: -
J: TRBJ1-1
V: TRBV2
size: -
CDR3: CATSTADTEAFF
DNA: TGTGCCACCTCCACAGCGGACACTGAAGCTTTCTTT

D: TRBD1
J: TRBJ2-2
V: TRBV19
size: -
CDR3: CASSKDRGYQAGELFF
DNA: TGTGCCAGTAGTAAGGACAGGGGGTATCAAGCCGGGGAGCTGTTTTTT

D: -
J: TRBJ1-1
V: TRBV5-1
size: -
CDR3: CASSLQGEAFF
DNA: TGCGCCAGCAGCCTACAGGGAGAAGCTTTCTTT

D: TRBD2
J: TRBJ2-7
V: TRBV15
size: -
CDR3: CATSRDRTSGGYEQYF
DNA: TGTGCCACCAGCAGAGATAGGACTAGCGGGGGCTACGAGCAGTACTTC

D: TRBD1
J: TRBJ1-5
V: TRBV2
size: -
CDR3: CASSRDSEDQPQHF
DNA: TGTGCCAGCTCCCGGGACAGTGAGGATCAGCCCCAGCATTTT

D: TRBD2
J: TRBJ2-7
V: TRBV7-2
size: -
CDR3: CASRLAGVDEQYF
DNA: TGTGCCAGCAGACTAGCGGGAGTCGACGAGCAGTACTTC

D: -
J: TRBJ2-7
V: TRBV12-3/TRBV12-4
size: -
CDR3: CASSLRGEQYF
DNA: TGTGCCAGCAGCCTAAGGGGCGAGCAGTACTTC

D: -
J: TRBJ1-6
V: TRBV27
size: -
CDR3: CASSLKGQGWLSPLHF
DNA: TGTGCCAGCAGTTTAAAGGGCCAGGGTTGGTTGTCACCCCTCCACTTT

D: TRBD1
J: TRBJ2-7
V: TRBV18
size: few
CDR3: CASSRDRGPEEQYF
DNA: TGTGCCAGCTCAAGAGACAGGGGGCCAGAAGAGCAGTACTTC

D: -
J: TRBJ1-1
V: TRBV5-6
size: -
CDR3: CASSFTGGTEAFF
DNA: TGTGCCAGCAGCTTCACGGGGGGCACTGAAGCTTTCTTT

D: TRBD1
J: TRBJ1-1
V: TRBV11-3
size: -
CDR3: CASSHRGETEAFF
DNA: TGTGCCAGCAGCCACAGGGGAGAGACTGAAGCTTTCTTT

D: TRBD1
J: TRBJ1-4
V: TRBV28
size: -
CDR3: CASSLDRGNEKLFF
DNA: TGTGCCAGCAGTCTTGACAGGGGGAATGAAAAACTGTTTTTT